The present entry profiles one TCR beta chain with its context. Study processing details: Scientists estimated how many nucleated cells there were by amplifying reference gene primers. Repertoires were generated with immunoSEQ multiplex PCR, while TCRdb's copy carries only in-frame clones and drops some. Clone size and the V and J calls come from that table; the DNA yielded D and trimming. The sample consists of over 200,000 clones, more than 75% of them appearing once. The source of the sample is a study of blood T cell repertoires in COVID-19. Turning to the study itself: Sites in the United States, Italy and Spain provided acute and convalescent COVID-19 samples. The cDNA or gDNA used as material had been derived from T cells, B-cell-depleted T cells, or PBMCs.

CDR1 and CDR2 from the germline V gene are DFQATT and SNEGSKA (reference sequence). This CDR3 is built from 14 residues. The trim removed 3 bases at V and 4 bases at J, leaving 7 bases unmatched. The sequenced sample consisted of peripheral blood. The receptor's source is a man aged 35 to 55 who had recovered from COVID-19. V is TRBV20-1 and J is TRBJ2-3; 7 positions agree with TRBD2. CDR3 residues: CSASGSGAPDTQYF. Here the CDR3 DNA reads TGCAGTGCTAGTGGGAGCGGGGCCCCAGATACGCAGTATTTT.